This T cell receptor beta chain came from a study of kidney transplant recipient with SARS-CoV-2 infection. A remark on this clonotype: A much larger clone sits a single nucleotide away, making a read error possible.

TCRdb re-analysed the reads in MiXCR, keeping a single row per CDR3 protein. The table records fewer than 250,000 distinct CDR3 sequences, around 30% of them present only once. Germline values: CDR1 MNHEY, CDR2 SVGAGI. The CDR3 totals 14 residues. V is TRBV6-5 and J is TRBJ2-3, with 7 positions matching TRBD1. The TCR comes from a male patient aged 30 to 40 who had COVID-19 and was a kidney transplant recipient. Some T cells may be the graft donor's. Source: a blood sample, taken at baseline and between days 110 and 120 from a kidney transplant recipient. CDR3: CTSSTGVSTDTQYF. CDR3 nucleotide sequence: TGTACCAGCAGCACAGGGGTTAGCACAGATACGCAGTATTTT.